This T cell receptor beta chain derives from a study of blood T cells in healthy people across ages. Next came a second PCR, run for about 6 to 12 cycles, which used a sample-barcoded 5' primer along with a J-beta primer mix. TCRdb used MiXCR to reprocess the 5' RACE reads, holding one entry per CDR3 protein. The sample lists around 1.5 million distinct CDR3 sequences; approximately 32% were seen once. CDR3 length: 13 residues. The V gene end was trimmed by 7 bases and the J gene end by 9 bases; junction bases not matched to a gene: 7. Per the germline V gene, CDR1 is WSHSY and CDR2 is SAAADI. Source material: blood. This sequence was found in a woman in her 30s in good health. V is TRBV10-2 and J is TRBJ2-1; TRBD1 matches at 9 bases. This CDR3 reads CASNTGTGLEQFF. The DNA for the CDR3 is TGCGCCAGCAATACCGGGACAGGGCTTGAGCAGTTCTTC.